A selection of T cell receptor beta chains follows, all from one sample in a study of blood T cell repertoires in COVID-19. Only in-frame clones appear in the TCRdb table, and some are missing; sequencing was by immunoSEQ multiplex PCR. The profile shows fewer than 200,000 clones, around two thirds of them singletons. The specimen sequenced was peripheral blood. Receptors originate from a woman aged 80 or older with acute or convalescent COVID-19. CDR3s include the opening cysteine and the closing phenylalanine or tryptophan. Each record gives: clone size, V gene, J gene, D gene, CDR3 protein, CDR3 DNA. D genes are given only for firm matches. A row's size may be missing; if present it is once, few, many or a size class.

clone size: once
V gene: TRBV7-9
J gene: TRBJ2-1
D gene: TRBD2
CDR3 protein: CASSPGAGESYNEQFF
CDR3 DNA: TGTGCCAGCAGCCCCGGGGCGGGAGAGTCCTACAATGAGCAGTTCTTC

clone size: .
V gene: TRBV27
J gene: TRBJ2-3
D gene: TRBD2
CDR3 protein: CASSLGAGASDTQYF
CDR3 DNA: TGTGCCAGCAGTTTGGGAGCGGGAGCGTCAGATACGCAGTATTTT

clone size: .
V gene: TRBV19
J gene: TRBJ1-5
D gene: TRBD1
CDR3 protein: CASSIAGQDLNQPQHF
CDR3 DNA: TGTGCCAGTAGTATAGCTGGACAGGATCTCAATCAGCCCCAGCATTTT

clone size: .
V gene: TRBV15
J gene: TRBJ2-7
D gene: .
CDR3 protein: CATSRDPRAYEQYF
CDR3 DNA: TGTGCCACCAGCAGAGATCCTCGTGCCTACGAGCAGTACTTC

clone size: .
V gene: TRBV28
J gene: TRBJ1-4
D gene: .
CDR3 protein: CASSSPTGNEKLFF
CDR3 DNA: TGTGCCAGCAGTTCTCCAACCGGGAATGAAAAACTGTTTTTT

clone size: .
V gene: TRBV28
J gene: TRBJ2-1
D gene: TRBD1
CDR3 protein: CASNQGVGKFF
CDR3 DNA: TGTGCCAGCAATCAGGGGGTTGGGAAGTTCTTC

clone size: .
V gene: TRBV5-1
J gene: TRBJ2-4
D gene: .
CDR3 protein: CASSPNPGENIQYF
CDR3 DNA: TGCGCCAGCAGCCCAAACCCAGGGGAGAACATTCAGTACTTC

clone size: .
V gene: TRBV28
J gene: TRBJ1-5
D gene: .
CDR3 protein: CASSFNGVNSNQPQHF
CDR3 DNA: TGTGCCAGCAGTTTCAACGGGGTTAATAGCAATCAGCCCCAGCATTTT

clone size: few
V gene: TRBV27
J gene: TRBJ1-1
D gene: .
CDR3 protein: CASSYPGRTARRTEAFF
CDR3 DNA: TGTGCCAGCAGTTACCCCGGAAGAACGGCTAGGCGGACTGAAGCTTTCTTT

clone size: .
V gene: TRBV11-1
J gene: TRBJ2-3
D gene: TRBD2
CDR3 protein: CASSYSAGAFTDTQYF
CDR3 DNA: TGTGCCAGCAGCTACTCGGCGGGAGCGTTTACAGATACGCAGTATTTT

clone size: .
V gene: TRBV27
J gene: TRBJ2-1
D gene: .
CDR3 protein: CASKLLGASSYNEQFF
CDR3 DNA: TGTGCCAGCAAACTCCTGGGGGCTAGCTCCTACAATGAGCAGTTCTTC

clone size: .
V gene: TRBV5-8
J gene: TRBJ2-7
D gene: TRBD2
CDR3 protein: CASSSPGREGSYEQYF
CDR3 DNA: TGTGCCAGCAGCTCGCCGGGACGGGAGGGGTCATACGAGCAGTACTTC

clone size: .
V gene: TRBV27
J gene: TRBJ2-7
D gene: .
CDR3 protein: CASSFQAPYEQYF
CDR3 DNA: TGTGCCAGCAGTTTTCAGGCTCCCTACGAGCAGTACTTC

clone size: .
V gene: TRBV4-3
J gene: TRBJ2-1
D gene: .
CDR3 protein: CASSQTSWSEQFF
CDR3 DNA: TGCGCCAGCAGCCAAACTAGCTGGAGTGAGCAGTTCTTC

clone size: few
V gene: TRBV10-3
J gene: TRBJ2-7
D gene: TRBD2
CDR3 protein: CAISDPGTSNYEQYF
CDR3 DNA: TGTGCCATCAGTGACCCCGGGACTAGCAACTACGAGCAGTACTTC

clone size: .
V gene: TRBV5-1
J gene: TRBJ1-2
D gene: TRBD1
CDR3 protein: CASSFQGERGYTF
CDR3 DNA: TGCGCCAGCAGCTTCCAGGGGGAGCGTGGCTACACCTTC

clone size: few
V gene: TRBV6-1
J gene: TRBJ2-3
D gene: TRBD2
CDR3 protein: CASSELAGGPDTQYF
CDR3 DNA: TGTGCCAGCAGTGAACTAGCGGGAGGGCCAGATACGCAGTATTTT